The rows below give T cell receptor beta chains drawn from one sample of a study of blood T cells in healthy people across ages. TCRdb reprocessed the 5' RACE reads via MiXCR and lists one record per CDR3 protein. The sample gives some 900,000 distinct CDR3 sequences, about 48% of which show up once; over 10% is in the top ten. The material sequenced was blood. The source is a man aged 30 to 39 in good health. CDR3s include the opening cysteine and the closing phenylalanine or tryptophan. The D gene is left open where the match is weak. Only some rows state a clone size, as once, few, many or a class for expanded clones.

d_call	j_call	v_call	clone_size	cdr3_nt	cdr3_aa
NA	TRBJ2-3	TRBV10-3	NA	TGTGCCATCAGTGAGCCGATGGATACGCAGTATTTT	CAISEPMDTQYF
NA	TRBJ1-1	TRBV5-1	NA	TGCGCCAGCAAGGTGGGGGACACTGAAGCTTTCTTT	CASKVGDTEAFF
TRBD2	TRBJ2-1	TRBV5-1	few	TGCGCCAGCAGCTTGGATGGGACTAGTTCCAATGAGCAGTTCTTC	CASSLDGTSSNEQFF
TRBD2	TRBJ2-4	TRBV3-1	few	TGTGCCAGCAGCCCAGGGAGGGTTTTAGCCAAAAACATTCAGTACTTC	CASSPGRVLAKNIQYF
NA	TRBJ1-1	TRBV29-1	NA	TGCAGCGTTGGAATGACGGTGAACACTGAAGCTTTCTTT	CSVGMTVNTEAFF
TRBD1	TRBJ2-7	TRBV10-3	NA	TGTGCCACTTTGGACTCCGACAGGGCGTACTCCTACGAGCAGTACTTC	CATLDSDRAYSYEQYF
TRBD2	TRBJ2-5	TRBV29-1	few	TGCAGCGTTGATGCGGGGAGGGAGCAGTACTTC	CSVDAGREQYF
NA	TRBJ2-7	TRBV5-1	many	TGCGCCAGCAGCTTGGAAGCGGGCTACGAGCAGTACTTC	CASSLEAGYEQYF
NA	TRBJ2-7	TRBV20-1	many	TGCAGTGCTAGGACTAAAGAATACGAGCAGTACTTC	CSARTKEYEQYF
NA	TRBJ1-2	TRBV18	NA	TGTGCCAGCTCACCGTACGAGGAGGGCTATGGCTACACCTTC	CASSPYEEGYGYTF
TRBD1	TRBJ1-1	TRBV5-1	NA	TGCGCCAGCAGCCCTACCGGGACAGGGGGCACTGAAGCTTTCTTT	CASSPTGTGGTEAFF
NA	TRBJ2-3	TRBV3-1	NA	TGTGCCAGCAGCCAAGCCCGTCCGGGAGCCACAGATACGCAGTATTTT	CASSQARPGATDTQYF
NA	TRBJ2-4	TRBV28	few	TGTGCCAGCAGTTCCCCGGGCCTAAGAGCCAAAAACATTCAGTACTTC	CASSSPGLRAKNIQYF
NA	TRBJ1-1	TRBV12-3/TRBV12-4	NA	TGTGCCAGCAGTTTAGGTTCTACCAGGGGTAACACTGAAGCTTTCTTT	CASSLGSTRGNTEAFF
TRBD1	TRBJ2-7	TRBV5-5	NA	TGTGCCAGCAGCCCCTGGACAGGTTTAACTTCCTACGAGCAGTACTTC	CASSPWTGLTSYEQYF
NA	TRBJ1-5	TRBV27	NA	TGTGCCAGCAGTTTCAGCGTTTATAGCAATCAGCCCCAGCATTTT	CASSFSVYSNQPQHF
NA	TRBJ2-1	TRBV6-1	few	TGTGCCAGCAGTATAAGCGTCCAGTCGCGCAATGAGCAGTTCTTC	CASSISVQSRNEQFF
NA	TRBJ1-5	TRBV27	NA	TGTGCCACCTCAGGGGACCAGGGGAGCAATCAGCCCCAGCATTTT	CATSGDQGSNQPQHF
TRBD1	TRBJ2-7	TRBV20-1	few	TGCAGTGCGGAGGGGACAGGTGGGGAATTCTACGAGCAGTACTTC	CSAEGTGGEFYEQYF
NA	TRBJ2-3	TRBV5-1	few	TGCGCCAGCAGCTTGGCCGATCAGGGTTCTACGCAGTATTTT	CASSLADQGSTQYF
NA	TRBJ2-1	TRBV3-1	few	TGTGCCAGCAGCCCCACACCCTGGCGACAGGCTGATAATGAGCAGTTCTTC	CASSPTPWRQADNEQFF
NA	TRBJ2-7	TRBV6-2/TRBV6-3	once	TGTGCCACCCGGCAATTCCTCTACGAGCAGTACTTC	CATRQFLYEQYF
TRBD1	TRBJ2-4	TRBV3-1	NA	TGTGCCAGCAGCCAACTACTCCGGGACAGGGAAGAGCAGTACTTC	CASSQLLRDREEQYF
TRBD2	TRBJ2-5	TRBV5-1	many	TGCGCCAGCAGCTTGGTGGGGACTAGCGGACAAGAGACCCAGTACTTC	CASSLVGTSGQETQYF
TRBD2	TRBJ2-1	TRBV2	NA	TGTGCCAGCAGTGAAAACCTAGCGGGGGTAGAGCAGTTCTTC	CASSENLAGVEQFF
NA	TRBJ2-1	TRBV5-1	few	TGCGCCAGCAGCTTCCTACAGGGCAATGAGCAGTTCTTC	CASSFLQGNEQFF